Each of the 27 T cell receptor beta chains below was sequenced from the same sample in a study of cytotoxic CD8 clonotypes in ibrutinib-treated CLL. Clones were sequenced by immunoSEQ multiplex PCR, and TCRdb holds only the in-frame ones, with some missing. Of roughly 150,000 clones listed, about 80% were seen once; the top ten hold approximately 2%. The sequences come from PBMCs, collected after 12 months of ibrutinib treatment. These receptor sequences come from a human donor with chronic lymphocytic leukemia.

The chain recombines TRBV29-1 with TRBJ2-6; D is ambiguous. Germline V lookup: CDR1 SQVTM, CDR2 ANQGSEA. With 4 bases removed from V and 3 bases from J, the gap between germline ends came to 7 bases. CDR3 size: 13 residues. The DNA for the CDR3 is TGCAGCGTTGGGAATAATGGGGCCAACGTCCTGACTTTC. It codes for CSVGNNGANVLTF.

This chain links TRBV6-6 with TRBJ1-2; D call uncertain. The germline V gene encodes CDR1 MNHNY and CDR2 SVGAGI (reference sequence). The CDR3 covers 13 residues. V was trimmed by 3 bases and J by 6 bases, leaving 11 bases between them. The CDR3 here is CASSYLRGNGYTF. CDR3 nucleotides: TGTGCCAGCAGTTATCTTCGAGGAAATGGCTACACCTTC.

The chain joins TRBV5-4 to TRBJ2-4, with a tentative D call TRBD2 (5 bases). CDR3 length: 16 residues. V was cut by 0 bases and J by 7 bases, with 17 bases left in between. Germline V gene lookup returns CDR1 SGHNT and CDR2 YYREEE (reference sequence). Written as DNA, the CDR3 is TGTGCCAGCAGCTTGGCCCCCAACGCAAGGGAGAACATTCAGTACTTC. It specifies CASSLAPNARENIQYF.

V is TRBV27 and J is TRBJ2-2; a possible D gene is TRBD1 (5 bases). Germline V gene data show CDR1 as MNHEY and CDR2 as SMNVEV (reference sequence). There are 11 residues in the CDR3. V was clipped by 9 bases and J by 6 bases, with 8 bases between them. CDR3 nucleotides: TGTGCCAGTATGACAGCCGGGGAGCTGTTTTTT. This gives the protein CASMTAGELFF.

The chain couples TRBV9 to TRBJ1-2; D not resolved. CDR3 size: 13 residues. Germline loops: CDR1 SGDLS, CDR2 YYNGEE. The ends were cut back, 0 bases at V and 6 bases at J, with 9 bases in the middle. The CDR3 reads CASSVVGTHGYTF. The CDR3, as DNA: TGTGCCAGCAGCGTAGTCGGCACGCATGGCTACACCTTC.

The V call is TRBV6-1, the J call TRBJ1-1, with 9 positions matching TRBD1. J was trimmed by 1 base and V by 5 bases; bases with no gene match: 5. Germline V gene sequence: CDR1 MNHNS, CDR2 SASEGT. This CDR3 has 15 residues. The CDR3, as DNA: TGTGCCAGCAGTTCACCGGACAGGGGGAACACTGAAGCTTTCTTT. The encoded protein is CASSSPDRGNTEAFF.

V and J are TRBV5-1 and TRBJ2-5; either TRBD1 or TRBD2 may fit D (5 bases each). Deletions cut 3 bases from V and 5 bases from J, with 20 bases between. The CDR3 spans 16 residues. Germline V gives CDR1 SGHRS, CDR2 YFSETQ. The DNA of the CDR3 is TGCGCCAGCAGCTCAGACGGGCAGGGAAGAGGGGAGACCCAGTACTTC. It specifies CASSSDGQGRGETQYF.

The gene calls are TRBV7-2 and TRBJ2-7, with 8 positions matching TRBD1. The ends lost 5 bases at V and 0 bases at J; junction bases unmatched: 6. Germline V lookup: CDR1 SGHTA, CDR2 FQGNSA. This CDR3 has 15 residues. CDR3 loop: CASSQLQGVSYEQYF. The CDR3 region has the DNA TGTGCCAGCAGCCAGTTACAGGGGGTCTCCTACGAGCAGTACTTC. The full variable domain, completed using reference TRBV7-2 and TRBJ2-7, is GAGVSQSPSNKVTEKGKDVELRCDPISGHTALYWYRQSLGQGLEFLIYFQGNSAPDKSGLPSDRFSAERTGGSVSTLTIQRTQQEDSAVYLCASSQLQGVSYEQYFGPGTRLTVT.

V usage is TRBV28 and J usage is TRBJ1-1; no clear D gene. CDR1 is MDHEN, CDR2 SYDVKM, per germline. The V end was cut by 7 bases, the J end by 7 bases, with 13 bases between. The CDR3 contains 12 residues. The CDR3 coding sequence is TGTGCCAGCAAAACACCAATGTTTGAAGCTTTCTTT. This gives the protein CASKTPMFEAFF.

V usage is TRBV29-1 and J usage is TRBJ2-7; D is possibly TRBD1 (5 bases). Deletions cut 2 bases from V and 3 bases from J, with 11 bases between. Germline V gene lookup returns CDR1 SQVTM and CDR2 ANQGSEA. CDR3 length: 13 amino acids. The CDR3: CSVELAGRYEQYF. In nucleotides, the CDR3 is TGCAGCGTTGAATTGGCAGGGCGCTACGAGCAGTACTTC.

J is TRBJ2-7 and V is TRBV4-1, with 8 bases aligning to TRBD1. V was pared by 3 bases and J by 5 bases, with 12 bases of the junction left unmatched. This CDR3 has 16 amino acids. Germline CDR1 and CDR2: MGHRA and YSYEKL. CDR3 sequence: CASSHYSGGQGHEQYF. In nucleotides, the CDR3 is TGCGCCAGCAGCCATTACTCGGGCGGACAGGGCCACGAGCAGTACTTC.

This chain uses TRBV5-1 with TRBJ2-5; D ambiguous. V dropped 4 bases and J dropped 2 bases, with 12 bases sitting between them. This CDR3 is built from 14 residues. The germline V gene has CDR1 SGHRS and CDR2 YFSETQ. The DNA of the CDR3 is TGCGCCAGCAGCCCTGATGGGGTTCAAGAGACCCAGTACTTC. It specifies CASSPDGVQETQYF.

This CDR3 reads CASSIAGGRTDTQYF. The CDR3 coding sequence is TGTGCCAGTAGTATTGCGGGGGGACGCACAGATACGCAGTATTTT. The chain uses TRBV19 and TRBJ2-3, with 8 bases fitting TRBD2. The V and J ends lost 3 bases and 1 base, in that order; junction bases with no gene match: 3. Germline lookup yields CDR1 LNHDA and CDR2 SQIVND (reference sequence). The CDR3 has 15 residues.

The gene calls are TRBV11-2 and TRBJ2-1; 10 positions match TRBD2. The junction had 13 bases not matched to a gene; V was cut back by 1 base and J by 7 bases. Germline CDR1 reads SGHAT; CDR2 reads FQNNGV. The length of the CDR3 is 18 residues. CDR3 protein: CASSLARSRAGGHNEQFF. The CDR3, as DNA: TGTGCCAGCAGCTTAGCCCGATCGAGAGCGGGGGGGCATAATGAGCAGTTCTTC.

The chain joins TRBV19 to TRBJ1-1, with TRBD1 identical over 8 bases. The CDR3 has 17 residues. V shed 3 bases, J shed 0 bases, and the junction held 9 bases outside the gene matches. Germline V lookup: CDR1 LNHDA, CDR2 SQIVND (reference sequence). CDR3 sequence (DNA): TGTGCCAGTAGTATCGGGACAGGACAGGCTATGAACACTGAAGCTTTCTTT. This sequence encodes CASSIGTGQAMNTEAFF. Together with reference TRBV19 and TRBJ1-1, the CDR3 gives the full variable domain: DGGITQSPKYLFRKEGQNVTLSCEQNLNHDAMYWYRQDPGQGLRLIYYSQIVNDFQKGDIAEGYSVSREKKESFPLTVTSAQKNPTAFYLCASSIGTGQAMNTEAFFGQGTRLTVV.

J is TRBJ2-3 and V is TRBV6-5; D unresolved. Germline V lookup: CDR1 MNHEY, CDR2 SVGAGI. The CDR3 consists of 14 residues. Deletions cut 2 bases from V and 4 bases from J, with 10 bases between. The CDR3 DNA is TGTGCCAGCAGTTACCGCGCTGGGCCAGATACGCAGTATTTT. Its protein is CASSYRAGPDTQYF.

The V call is TRBV20-1, the J call TRBJ2-1; no firm D call. The CDR3 covers 10 residues. Germline CDR1 DFQATT, CDR2 SNEGSKA (reference sequence). V was clipped by 3 bases and J by 9 bases, with 6 bases between them. The CDR3 sequence: CSASLVEQFF. CDR3 sequence (DNA): TGCAGTGCTAGTTTAGTTGAGCAGTTCTTC.

The genes are TRBV28 and TRBJ2-7; 9 nucleotides line up with TRBD1. This CDR3 contains 14 residues. Germline assignment: CDR1 MDHEN and CDR2 SYDVKM. J lost 5 bases, V lost 6 bases, and 8 bases had no gene match. The CDR3 sequence: CASSSYRDRDEQYF. CDR3 sequence (DNA): TGTGCCAGCAGCTCATACCGGGACAGGGACGAGCAGTACTTC.

This clone was detected only once. This sequence joins TRBV7-3 and TRBJ1-1; 8 bases line up with TRBD1. The germline V gene encodes CDR1 SGHTA and CDR2 FQGTGA. The CDR3 has 13 residues. V lost 5 bases and J lost 4; bases outside the gene matches: 3. CDR3 nucleotide sequence: TGTGCCAGCAGCCCAGGGGGCGGCACTGAAGCTTTCTTT. It is translated as CASSPGGGTEAFF.

V and J are TRBV30 and TRBJ2-4; TRBD2 agrees at 7 bases. V lost 0 bases to trimming and J lost 1 base; unmatched junction nucleotides: 9. The CDR3 is 17 amino acids. Germline CDR1 and CDR2: GTSNPN and SVGIG (reference sequence). The CDR3 spells CAWSVGRDSLAKNIQYF. CDR3 nucleotide sequence: TGTGCCTGGAGTGTAGGGAGGGATAGCCTTGCCAAAAACATTCAGTACTTC. Filled out from reference TRBV30 and TRBJ2-4, the complete variable domain reads SQTIHQWPATLVQPVGSPLSLECTVEGTSNPNLYWYRQAAGRGLQLLFYSVGIGQISSEVPQNLSASRPQDRQFILSSKKLLLSDSGFYLCAWSVGRDSLAKNIQYFGAGTRLSVL.

This chain joins TRBV21-1 and TRBJ1-3; TRBD1 is the table's D call, not checked against the DNA. TRBV21-1 is a recognized pseudogene. The CDR3 spans 17 residues. CDR3 region: CASSKTESDRFGNTIYF. The CDR3 DNA reads as TGTGCCAGCAGCAAAACCGAATCCGACAGGTTTGGAAACACCATATATTTT.

On this clone itself: At the DNA level, this CDR3 is encoded by other sequences in the same sample as well. For the CDR3, the DNA is TGTGCCAGCAGTTTCGGGGGTTACGAGCAGTACTTC. The encoded protein is CASSFGGYEQYF. The chain has TRBV27 and TRBJ2-7; a possible D gene is TRBD2 (6 bases). Germline CDR1 and CDR2: MNHEY and SMNVEV (reference sequence). Trimming removed 3 bases at V and 4 bases at J, with 7 bases between. The CDR3 runs to 12 residues.

V usage is TRBV9 and J usage is TRBJ2-7; D gene unclear. In germline, CDR1 is SGDLS, CDR2 YYNGEE. The CDR3 spans 13 residues. V was cut by 0 bases and J by 6 bases, with 10 bases left in between. For the CDR3, the DNA is TGTGCCAGCAGCGTAGATCACTTCCGCGAGCAGTACTTC. Translating gives CASSVDHFREQYF.

This chain uses TRBV10-1 with TRBJ2-7, with D tentatively TRBD1 (5 bases). The CDR3 runs to 17 residues. Trimming removed 1 base at V and 3 bases at J, with 19 bases between. Germline V lookup: CDR1 WNHNN, CDR2 SYGVQD (reference sequence). The CDR3 DNA follows: TGCGCCAGCAGTGAGTTTACAGAAGGGGTTTTGGACTACGAGCAGTACTTC. This gives the protein CASSEFTEGVLDYEQYF.

This chain joins TRBV28 and TRBJ2-3; 9 bases are shared with TRBD2. The germline CDR1 and CDR2 sequences are MDHEN and SYDVKM. The V gene end was trimmed by 6 bases and the J gene end by 2 bases; junction bases not matched to a gene: 6. The CDR3 extends over 15 amino acids. This CDR3 is CASRLAGDLTDTQYF. CDR3 DNA: TGTGCCAGCAGATTAGCGGGGGATCTCACAGATACGCAGTATTTT.

The chain carries TRBV19 and TRBJ1-1, with TRBD1 matching over 9 bases. The CDR3 has 15 residues. Germline lookup yields CDR1 LNHDA and CDR2 SQIVND (reference sequence). V was pared by 5 bases and J by 6 bases, with 10 bases of the junction left unmatched. For the CDR3, the DNA is TGTGCCAGTAGTTCTCCCGACAGGGGGAGGGCTGAAGCTTTCTTT. It translates to CASSSPDRGRAEAFF.

The J gene is TRBJ2-7, the V gene TRBV6-5; the match to TRBD2 covers 12 bases. The V gene end was trimmed by 6 bases and the J gene end by 3 bases; junction bases not matched to a gene: 6. CDR1 MNHEY and CDR2 SVGAGI come from the germline V gene. CDR3 size: 15 residues. For the CDR3, the DNA is TGTGCCAGCAGCCGTGCTAGCGGGAGGGGCTACGAGCAGTACTTC. Amino acid sequence: CASSRASGRGYEQYF.